This T cell receptor (beta chain) comes out of a study of blood T cell repertoires in COVID-19. Study-wide context: Samples representing acute and convalescent COVID-19 were sourced from the United States, Italy and Spain.

The CDR3 consists of 14 residues. From germline, CDR1 is MNHEY and CDR2 SVGAGI. With 6 bases clipped from V and 5 bases from J, the junction kept 6 bases outside the gene matches. Assay: immunoSEQ multiplex PCR; the TCRdb copy retains only in-frame clones and omits some. The data hold roughly 200,000 clones, with 84% observed a single time. The sample was peripheral blood. The chain recombines TRBV6-5 with TRBJ2-3; TRBD1 agrees at 9 bases. This clonotype was obtained from a woman older than 75 with COVID-19, enrolled during active disease. CDR3 amino acids: CASSWGQGLDTQYF. CDR3 DNA sequence: TGTGCCAGCAGCTGGGGACAGGGTCTAGATACGCAGTATTTT.